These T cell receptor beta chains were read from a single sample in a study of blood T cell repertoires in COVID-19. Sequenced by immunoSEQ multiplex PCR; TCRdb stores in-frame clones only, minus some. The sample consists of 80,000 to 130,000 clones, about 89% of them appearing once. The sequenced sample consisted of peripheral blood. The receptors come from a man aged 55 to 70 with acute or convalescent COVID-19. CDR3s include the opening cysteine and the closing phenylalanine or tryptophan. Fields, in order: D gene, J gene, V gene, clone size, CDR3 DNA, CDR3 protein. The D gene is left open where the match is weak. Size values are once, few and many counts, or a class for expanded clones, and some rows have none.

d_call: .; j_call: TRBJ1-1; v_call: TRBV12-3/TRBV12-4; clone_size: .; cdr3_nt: TGTGCCAGCAGGCGGAAGACTGAAGCTTTCTTT; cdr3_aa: CASRRKTEAFF
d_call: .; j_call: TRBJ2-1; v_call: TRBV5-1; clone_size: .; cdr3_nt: TGCGCCAGCAGCTTCAACACAGGGTCGGGTGAGCAGTTCTTC; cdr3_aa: CASSFNTGSGEQFF
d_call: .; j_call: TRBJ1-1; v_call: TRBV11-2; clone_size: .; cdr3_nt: TGTGCCAGCAGCTTAACAATGGAGGGGAACACTGAAGCTTTCTTT; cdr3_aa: CASSLTMEGNTEAFF
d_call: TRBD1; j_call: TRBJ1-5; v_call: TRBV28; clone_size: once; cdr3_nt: TGTGCCAGCAGTTCGGGGACAGGGGGCCGGCAGCCCCAGCATTTT; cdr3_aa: CASSSGTGGRQPQHF
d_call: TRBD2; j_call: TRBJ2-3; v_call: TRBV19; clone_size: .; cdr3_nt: TGTGCCAGTAGTAGGAGTGGGGCTAGCGGAGGCATAGATACGCAGTATTTT; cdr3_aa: CASSRSGASGGIDTQYF
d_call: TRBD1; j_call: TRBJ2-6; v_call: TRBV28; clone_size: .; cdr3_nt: TGTGCCAGCAGTCCGGGGACAGGGCTACCTGGGGCCAACGTCCTGACTTTC; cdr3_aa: CASSPGTGLPGANVLTF
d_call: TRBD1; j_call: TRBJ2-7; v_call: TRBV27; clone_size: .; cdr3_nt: TGTGCCAGCGGCCGGACAGGGGGCTCCTACGAGCAGTACTTC; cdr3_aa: CASGRTGGSYEQYF
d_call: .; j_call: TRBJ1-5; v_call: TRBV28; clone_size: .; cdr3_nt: TGTGCCAGCAGTTTTTCTGACAGGTGGGTTCAGCCCCAGCATTTT; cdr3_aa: CASSFSDRWVQPQHF
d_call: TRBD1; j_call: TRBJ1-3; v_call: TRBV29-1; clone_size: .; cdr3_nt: TGCAGCATCGGACAGGGGACTGGAAACACCATATATTTT; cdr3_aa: CSIGQGTGNTIYF
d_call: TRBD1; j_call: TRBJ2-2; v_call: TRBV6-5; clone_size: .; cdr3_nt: TGTGCCAGCGTGGAACAGGGGAGTTTGACCGGGGAGCTGTTTTTT; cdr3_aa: CASVEQGSLTGELFF
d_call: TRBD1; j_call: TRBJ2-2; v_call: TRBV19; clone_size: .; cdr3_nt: TGTGCCAGTAGTATTTGGGACAGGGGATTGACCGCGAACACCGGGGAGCTGTTTTTT; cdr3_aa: CASSIWDRGLTANTGELFF
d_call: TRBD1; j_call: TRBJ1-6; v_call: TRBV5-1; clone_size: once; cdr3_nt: TGCGCCAGCAGCCGGGACAGAGCCTCCTATAATTCACCCCTCCACTTT; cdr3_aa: CASSRDRASYNSPLHF
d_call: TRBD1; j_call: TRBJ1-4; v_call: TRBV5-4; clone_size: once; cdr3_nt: TGTGCCAGCAGCTTGGACAGGGGGCGTGAAAAACTGTTTTTT; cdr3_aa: CASSLDRGREKLFF
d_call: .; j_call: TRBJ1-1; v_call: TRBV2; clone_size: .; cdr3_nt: TGTGCCAGCACCGTCGCCAAACGGGCTGAAGCTTTCTTT; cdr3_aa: CASTVAKRAEAFF
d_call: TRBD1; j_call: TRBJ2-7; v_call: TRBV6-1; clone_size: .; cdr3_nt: TGTGCCAGCAGTGAAGCTAAAGGATGGACAGGGCTGGAGCAGTACTTC; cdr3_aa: CASSEAKGWTGLEQYF
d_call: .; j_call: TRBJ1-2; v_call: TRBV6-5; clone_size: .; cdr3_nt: TGTGCCAGCTGGACAGCCGATGGCTACACCTTC; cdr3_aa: CASWTADGYTF
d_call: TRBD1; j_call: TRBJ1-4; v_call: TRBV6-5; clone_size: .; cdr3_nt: TGTGCCAGCAGAGAGGACAGGGGCGGTGAAAAACTGTTTTTT; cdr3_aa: CASREDRGGEKLFF
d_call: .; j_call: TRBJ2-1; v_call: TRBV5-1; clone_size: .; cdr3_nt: TGCGCCAGCAGCTTGCAGCCACAGGGCTTCAGCTCCTACAATGAGCAGTTCTTC; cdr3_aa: CASSLQPQGFSSYNEQFF
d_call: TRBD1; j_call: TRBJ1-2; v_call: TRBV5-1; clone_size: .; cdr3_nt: TGCGCCAGCAGCTTGGTGGGGACAGGGGGCGCATATGGCTACACCTTC; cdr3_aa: CASSLVGTGGAYGYTF
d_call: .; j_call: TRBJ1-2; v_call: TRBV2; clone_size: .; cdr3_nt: TGTGCCAGCAGTCGGGGTACTAACTATGGCTACACCTTC; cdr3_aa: CASSRGTNYGYTF
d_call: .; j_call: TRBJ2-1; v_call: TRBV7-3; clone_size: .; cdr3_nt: TGTGCCAGCAGCCCCCAGCCAGCGGCCAAGGATGAGCAGTTCTTC; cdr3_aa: CASSPQPAAKDEQFF
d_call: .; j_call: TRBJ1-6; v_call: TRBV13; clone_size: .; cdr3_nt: TGTGCCAGCAGCTTAGGACAGAATAATTCACCCCTCCACTTT; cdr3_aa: CASSLGQNNSPLHF
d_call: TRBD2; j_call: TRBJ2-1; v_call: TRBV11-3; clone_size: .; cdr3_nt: TGTGCCAGCAGGCCTGGACTAGCGGGAACCAATGAGCAGTTCTTC; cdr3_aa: CASRPGLAGTNEQFF
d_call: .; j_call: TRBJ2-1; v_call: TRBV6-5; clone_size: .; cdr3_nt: TGTGCCAGCAGTCCGACCCACCGGAGGAATGAGCAGTTCTTC; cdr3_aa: CASSPTHRRNEQFF
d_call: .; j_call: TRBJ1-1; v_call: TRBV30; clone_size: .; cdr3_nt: TGTGCCTGGAGTGTGGCCCCCCGAGGGACTGAAGCTTTCTTT; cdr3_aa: CAWSVAPRGTEAFF
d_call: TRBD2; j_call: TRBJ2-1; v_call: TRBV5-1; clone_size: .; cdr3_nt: TGCGCCAGCAGCCTCGGACTAGGAGGGTCCTACAATGAGCAGTTCTTC; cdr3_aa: CASSLGLGGSYNEQFF